The sequence of this T cell receptor (beta chain) was determined in a study of control samples from healthy donors and cancer patients. V lost 5 bases and J 4 bases, leaving 9 bases between the germline ends. This CDR3 is built from 14 residues. Germline V gene data show CDR1 as PRHDT and CDR2 as FYEKMQ (reference sequence). This clone has a single count. Using immunoSEQ multiplex PCR, the repertoire was profiled, and TCRdb retains in-frame clones only, with some absent. The table lists about 28,000 clones, 70% to 85% of them singletons, with 20% to 25% in the top ten. The chain uses TRBV13 and TRBJ1-6; D is perhaps TRBD1 (6 bases). The specimen was PBMCs. This clonotype originated in a man in his sixties with head and neck cancer. Written as DNA, the CDR3 is TGTGCCAGCAGCCCAGGACAGTATAATTCACCCCTCCACTTT. Translation: CASSPGQYNSPLHF.